These 25 T cell receptor beta chains share one sample of origin, sequenced in a study of shared clonotypes between healthy human individuals. Method: immunoSEQ multiplex PCR; TCRdb's copy keeps in-frame clones and lacks some. Of approximately 2,200,000 clones listed, around 93% were seen once; the top ten hold 1.5% to 2%. CD45RO-negative CD8 cells positively selected for CCR7 made up the naive population, which excluded terminally differentiated effector memory CD45RA+ cells. What was sequenced was naive CD8+ T cells from PBMCs. The receptors stem from a man between 18 and 29 years old in good health. Some clones in this sample may be carry-over from other donors' samples.

As for this clone: The sample carries other DNA sequences with the same CDR3. The V call is TRBV27, the J call TRBJ1-2, with D possibly TRBD1 on 5 matching bases. CDR1 is MNHEY and CDR2 is SMNVEV in the germline V gene (reference sequence). V lost 4 bases and J 1 base, leaving 7 bases between the germline ends. The CDR3 spans 13 residues. Here the CDR3 reads CASSWGGNYGYTF. In nucleotides, the CDR3 is TGTGCCAGCAGTTGGGGGGGTAACTATGGCTACACCTTC.

This clone was detected only once. A read error may account for a junction end that differs from germline. This chain uses TRBV6-5 with TRBJ1-3; D not certain. The CDR3 has 15 amino acids. Germline V gene data show CDR1 as MNHEY and CDR2 as SVGAGI. The CDR3 nucleotides are TGTGCCAGCAGTCCTATTCAAAGCTCTGGAAACGCCATATATTTT. It is translated as CASSPIQSSGNAIYF.

The chain carries TRBV6-1 and TRBJ1-2, with unresolved D. There are 13 residues in the CDR3. V shed 3 bases and J shed 2 bases, with 7 bases lying between them. In germline, CDR1 is MNHNS, CDR2 SASEGT. In nucleotides, the CDR3 is TGTGCCAGCAGTGAGAGGTCCAACTATGGCTACACCTTC. Translating it yields CASSERSNYGYTF.

J is TRBJ2-2 and V is TRBV2; D uncertain. The V gene's germline CDR1 is SNHLY and CDR2 FYNNEI. The CDR3 contains 12 residues. V was trimmed by 6 bases and J by 4 bases, leaving 6 bases between them. The chain's CDR3 is CASRVGTGELFF. The CDR3 region has the DNA TGTGCCAGCAGGGTGGGCACCGGGGAGCTGTTTTTT.

The rearrangement joins TRBV6-6 to TRBJ2-1; TRBD2 matches 10 bases. The germline V gene encodes CDR1 MNHNY and CDR2 SVGAGI (reference sequence). V lost 6 bases to trimming and J lost 2 bases; unmatched junction nucleotides: 4. The CDR3 spans 15 residues. The CDR3 nucleotides read TGTGCCAGCAGAGGACTAGCGGAAGCCTACAATGAGCAGTTCTTC. Amino acid sequence: CASRGLAEAYNEQFF.

The chain carries TRBV11-2 and TRBJ2-7; D ambiguous. The CDR3 has 14 amino acids. V dropped 2 bases and J dropped 3 bases, with 11 bases sitting between them. The germline gives CDR1 SGHAT, CDR2 FQNNGV. In DNA, the CDR3 is TGTGCCAGCAGCTTACAGGACGAACACTACGAGCAGTACTTC. It codes for CASSLQDEHYEQYF.

As to this clone: The sample holds other DNA sequences that translate to the same CDR3. The chain carries TRBV7-3 and TRBJ2-1, with D possibly matching TRBD2 (6 bases). This CDR3 comprises 15 residues. V lost 2 bases to trimming and J lost 4 bases, with 12 bases between them. Per the germline V gene, CDR1 is SGHTA and CDR2 is FQGTGA. For the CDR3, the DNA is TGTGCCAGCAGCTTAGTGGGAGGCTCTTACAATGAGCAGTTCTTC. Protein product: CASSLVGGSYNEQFF.

The V gene is TRBV19, the J gene TRBJ2-1; TRBD1 agrees at 7 bases. This CDR3 has 12 amino acids. The trim removed 6 bases at V and 6 bases at J, leaving 2 bases unmatched. Per the germline V gene, CDR1 is LNHDA and CDR2 is SQIVND (reference sequence). CDR3 amino acids: CASRRGLNEQFF. The DNA of the CDR3 is TGTGCCAGTAGGAGGGGGCTCAATGAGCAGTTCTTC.

V is TRBV27 and J is TRBJ2-1; possibly TRBD1 for D (6 bases). Trimming took 6 bases from V and 14 from J, leaving 20 bases between them. The CDR3 loop spans 13 amino acids. Germline V gives CDR1 MNHEY, CDR2 SMNVEV (reference sequence). The chain's CDR3 is CASSTDSPPGEFF. The CDR3 nucleotides read TGTGCCAGCAGCACGGACAGTCCCCCGGGCGAGTTCTTC.

This clone was seen more than once but under ten times. The rearrangement links TRBV7-9 to TRBJ1-2, with 10 bases matching TRBD1. Losses at the gene ends were 6 bases for V and 6 bases for J; bases not matched to a gene: 4. CDR1 and CDR2 from the germline V gene are SEHNR and FQNEAQ (reference sequence). This CDR3 has 13 amino acids. DNA of the CDR3: TGTGCCAGCAGTTCGGACAGGGGGGATGGCTACACCTTC. Protein sequence: CASSSDRGDGYTF.

The V and J genes are TRBV27 and TRBJ2-2; TRBD1 might be the D (6 bases). The germline CDR1 and CDR2 sequences are MNHEY and SMNVEV (reference sequence). V was shortened by 4 bases and J by 2 bases, with 17 bases between the two germline ends. The CDR3 is 17 residues long. CDR3 amino acids: CASSYRTGTPNTGELFF. The CDR3, as DNA: TGTGCCAGCAGTTATCGGACCGGGACACCTAACACCGGGGAGCTGTTTTTT.

This chain links TRBV9 with TRBJ1-4; 7 nucleotides agree with TRBD1. This CDR3 is 14 amino acids long. Trimming at V came to 7 bases and at J to 0 bases, leaving 3 bases not matched to a gene. Germline CDR1 reads SGDLS; CDR2 reads YYNGEE. CDR3 nucleotide sequence: TGTGCCAGCGGGGGGACAGCAACTAATGAAAAACTGTTTTTT. Amino acids: CASGGTATNEKLFF.

This chain connects TRBV28 to TRBJ2-1, with D tentatively TRBD2 (5 bases). Germline CDR1 MDHEN, CDR2 SYDVKM. CDR3 length equals 16 residues. Trimming removed 8 bases from V and 0 bases from J, with 17 bases in between. CDR3 coding DNA: TGTGCCAGCGCCATGGGAGCGCCGAGCTCCTACAATGAGCAGTTCTTC. It codes for CASAMGAPSSYNEQFF.

This chain uses TRBV30 with TRBJ2-7; a possible D gene is TRBD1 (5 bases). Trimming left V 2 bases short and J 7 bases short, with 12 bases between. Germline assignment: CDR1 GTSNPN and CDR2 SVGIG (reference sequence). The length of the CDR3 is 12 residues. CDR3 sequence: CAWSRRVGEQYF. The CDR3 nucleotides are TGTGCCTGGAGTCGCAGGGTGGGGGAGCAGTACTTC.

The chain combines TRBV19 with TRBJ2-1; TRBD2 agrees at 7 bases. Germline CDR1 LNHDA, CDR2 SQIVND (reference sequence). The CDR3 runs to 16 residues. The trim removed 1 base at V and 0 bases at J, leaving 3 bases unmatched. The DNA for the CDR3 is TGTGCCAGTAGTATAGGACTAGCCAACTCCTACAATGAGCAGTTCTTC. Its translation is CASSIGLANSYNEQFF.

CDR3 sequence: CASSPDGRNEQYF. The CDR3 DNA follows: TGTGCCAGCTCACCAGACGGGAGGAACGAGCAGTACTTC. The rearrangement uses TRBV18 and TRBJ2-7, with 7 nucleotides matching TRBD2. Looked up from germline, CDR1 is KGHSH and CDR2 is LQKENI. This CDR3 comprises 13 residues. The V segment lost 2 bases and the J segment 5 bases; nucleotides outside the gene matches: 3.

The rearrangement joins TRBV5-6 to TRBJ2-3; 9 bases fit TRBD2. The CDR3 length is 16 residues. Trimming at V came to 4 bases and at J to 6 bases, leaving 12 bases not matched to a gene. Germline-derived CDR1 and CDR2 are SGHDT and YYEEEE. In DNA, the CDR3 is TGTGCCAGCAGCATAAATAGCGGGAGAGTGTGGGATACGCAGTATTTT. It codes for CASSINSGRVWDTQYF. The full variable domain, rest sourced from reference TRBV5-6 and TRBJ2-3, is DAGVTQSPTHLIKTRGQQVTLRCSPKSGHDTVSWYQQALGQGPQFIFQYYEEEERQRGNFPDRFSGHQFPNYSSELNVNALLLGDSALYLCASSINSGRVWDTQYFGPGTRLTVL.

This clone was picked up one time. The gene calls are TRBV28 and TRBJ2-1; D could derive from TRBD1 or TRBD2 (5 bases each). The CDR3 totals 15 residues. Deletions cut 5 bases from V and 2 bases from J, with 13 bases between. Germline V gene data show CDR1 as MDHEN and CDR2 as SYDVKM. CDR3 in DNA: TGTGCCAGCAGTCGGGACGGGAAGACCTACAATGAGCAGTTCTTC. It yields the protein CASSRDGKTYNEQFF.

The V and J genes are TRBV27 and TRBJ2-7; D is unclear. V shed 5 bases and J shed 3 bases, with 20 bases lying between them. Germline CDR1 MNHEY, CDR2 SMNVEV (reference sequence). The CDR3 runs 16 residues. The CDR3 is CASSPGWGSSDYEQYF. The CDR3 nucleotides read TGTGCCAGCAGTCCAGGATGGGGATCCTCGGACTACGAGCAGTACTTC.

The chain joins TRBV7-9 to TRBJ1-1; D unresolved. This CDR3 comprises 12 residues. V was trimmed by 2 bases and J by 10 bases, leaving 11 bases between them. Germline assignment: CDR1 SEHNR and CDR2 FQNEAQ (reference sequence). The CDR3 DNA follows: TGTGCCAGCAGCTTAAGGGAGGAGGTAGCTTTCTTT. Amino acids: CASSLREEVAFF.

The CDR3 region has the DNA TGCGCCAGCAGCCTCGACCCGTTGGGGAACGAGCAGTACTTC. This sequence encodes CASSLDPLGNEQYF. The chain recombines TRBV4-1 with TRBJ2-7, with D unresolved. CDR1 is MGHRA and CDR2 is YSYEKL in the germline V gene. Trimming pared 4 bases from V and 5 bases from J, leaving 15 bases between. The CDR3 is made up of 14 amino acids.

The V call is TRBV5-6, the J call TRBJ2-7, with D perhaps TRBD1 (5 bases). Germline lookup yields CDR1 SGHDT and CDR2 YYEEEE. CDR3 size: 15 residues. Trimming left V 4 bases short and J 2 bases short, with 16 bases between. CDR3 sequence (DNA): TGTGCCAGCAGCACGAATCAGGGTGGGGCCTACGAGCAGTACTTC. Amino acid sequence: CASSTNQGGAYEQYF. Drawing the rest from reference TRBV5-6 and TRBJ2-7, the complete variable domain is DAGVTQSPTHLIKTRGQQVTLRCSPKSGHDTVSWYQQALGQGPQFIFQYYEEEERQRGNFPDRFSGHQFPNYSSELNVNALLLGDSALYLCASSTNQGGAYEQYFGPGTRLTVT.

The V gene is TRBV29-1, the J gene TRBJ1-1; weak D call: TRBD1 (6 bases). CDR1 SQVTM and CDR2 ANQGSEA come from the germline V gene. V shed 6 bases and J shed 0 bases, with 11 bases lying between them. The CDR3 has 13 amino acids. CDR3 region: CSVKGGMNTEAFF. The CDR3 region has the DNA TGCAGCGTCAAGGGGGGAATGAACACTGAAGCTTTCTTT.

This chain joins TRBV19 and TRBJ2-1, with 7 bases that match TRBD2. CDR3 size: 16 residues. Trimming at V came to 6 bases and at J to 4 bases, leaving 12 bases not matched to a gene. The germline V gene encodes CDR1 LNHDA and CDR2 SQIVND (reference sequence). The DNA of the CDR3 is TGTGCCAGTAGAGGGACTAACTATCTCCTTTACAATGAGCAGTTCTTC. This gives the protein CASRGTNYLLYNEQFF.

Only a few counts were recorded for this clone. The V call is TRBV9, the J call TRBJ1-1; the match to TRBD1 covers 7 bases. After removal of 5 bases from V and 2 bases from J, the junction contained 3 bases not matched to a gene. The CDR3 sequence is 13 residues long. Per the germline V gene, CDR1 is SGDLS and CDR2 is YYNGEE. DNA for the CDR3: TGTGCCAGCAGGGGGACAGCCAACACTGAAGCTTTCTTT. It specifies CASRGTANTEAFF.